Sequencing of this TCR beta chain was carried out in a study of T cell changes during pregnancy in multiple sclerosis (dated by TCRdb to the late 2010s). About the full investigation: In women with multiple sclerosis, the researchers looked at how the T cell repertoire shifted as pregnancy progressed.

Library construction relied on the immunoSEQ multiplex PCR assay. TCRdb mirrors the immuneACCESS table, restricted to in-frame sequences. Some clones are absent from its copies; in checked studies, under half trace to an unresolved V gene, and the reason for the others is unknown. The sample table contains roughly 45,000 clones; only one count was recorded for 91% of them. The ten biggest clones cover 9% of the sample. The germline V gene (reference sequence) yields MNHEY for CDR1 and SMNVEV for CDR2. Including the terminal cysteine and phenylalanine, the CDR3 comprises 19 residues. Just the 57-base CDR3 DNA is kept, in frame starting at base 1. Here V drops 2 bases and J drops 0 bases, and the junction holds 15 bases not matched to any gene. On this clone itself: Its antigen has not been determined. Per-base qualities were not stored, and no clone one base away is much larger.

Material: CD8+ T cells from peripheral blood mononuclear cells, obtained after pregnancy. Recombination linked TRBV27 to TRBJ1-1, with TRBD1 matching 7 junction bases. The sequence was obtained from a female donor with multiple sclerosis, enrolled in a pregnancy study. For the CDR3, the sequence is CASSLRGHEVQGMNTEAFF. The base sequence is TGTGCCAGCAGTTTAAGGGGGCATGAAGTACAGGGAATGAACACTGAAGCTTTCTTT.